This TCR beta chain originates from a study of CXCR3-negative and CXCR3-positive naive CD8 T cells. The length of the CDR3 is 13 residues. Looked up from germline, CDR1 is ENHRY and CDR2 is SYGVKD. Researchers prepared the TRB cDNA libraries using 5' RACE with UMI labels. TCRdb re-called the 5' RACE reads, yielding one record per CDR3 amino acid sequence without DNA. This sample's clone table lists tens of thousands of distinct CDR3 sequences. The chain employs TRBV10-3 and TRBJ2-7; TCRdb's D gene call, TRBD1, goes unchecked for lack of DNA. The sequence came from a human donor in good health. Some clones in this sample may be carry-over from other donors' samples. Source material: naive CXCR3- CD8+ T cells from blood. This sample's subset: CD45RO-CCR7+CD27+CD95- naive CD8+ T cells lacking CXCR3 (TNR3-). CDR3 sequence reads: CAIKGTGLSEQYF.